This T cell receptor beta chain was found in a study of blood T cell repertoires in COVID-19. Background on the study: Samples of COVID-19 (acute and convalescent) were obtained from the United States, Italy and Spain. T cells, B-cell-depleted T cells, or PBMCs provided the cDNA or gDNA that served as material.

The CDR3 totals 12 residues. With 6 bases removed from V and 8 bases from J, the gap between germline ends came to 16 bases. The germline CDR1 and CDR2 sequences are SQVTM and ANQGSEA. The authors' processing: Reference gene primer amplification gave estimated nucleated cell counts. Data came from immunoSEQ multiplex PCR; TCRdb stores just in-frame clones and leaves some out. Clone size and V and J calls were adopted from that table, with D and trimming inferred from the DNA. The sample has about 320,000 clones, roughly 83% seen once; the top ten hold 1.5% to 2%. The gene calls are TRBV29-1 and TRBJ2-5; D perhaps matches TRBD1 (5 bases). The receptor was isolated from a woman aged 45-65 years with acute or convalescent COVID-19. The sample taken for sequencing was peripheral blood. The CDR3 DNA reads TGCAGCGTGAGCGTGACAGATACAACCCAGTACTTC. This codes for CSVSVTDTTQYF.